What follows are 7 T cell receptor beta chains derived from one specimen sequenced in a study of cytomegalovirus exposure and HLA in healthy donors. The study ran its PCR with 60 Vbeta and 13 Jbeta primers. The method was immunoSEQ multiplex PCR; TCRdb's version includes in-frame clones alone and lacks a portion of them. The data hold 200,000 to 300,000 clones, with just under 85% observed a single time. The sequencing sample was made of PBMCs. The origin of the receptors is a woman in her thirties or forties in good health and CMV-seropositive.

The chain employs TRBV6-5 and TRBJ2-1; D may be TRBD2 (5 bases). The V end lost 2 bases, the J end lost 6 bases, and 14 bases lay between the germline ends. The germline V gene encodes CDR1 MNHEY and CDR2 SVGAGI. The CDR3 covers 15 residues. The CDR3 sequence: CASSYGGPLGNEQFF. The CDR3 DNA reads TGTGCCAGCAGTTACGGAGGCCCTCTCGGCAATGAGCAGTTCTTC.

The V gene is TRBV9, the J gene TRBJ2-7, with D possibly TRBD1 on 5 matching bases. V lost 5 bases and J 3 bases, leaving 12 bases between the germline ends. This CDR3 spans 13 amino acids. The germline CDR1 and CDR2 sequences are SGDLS and YYNGEE. The CDR3 nucleotides read TGTGCCAGCAGTTCTGGACAAATCTACGAGCAGTACTTC. Encoded protein: CASSSGQIYEQYF. Complete variable domain (other parts from reference TRBV9 and TRBJ2-7): DSGVTQTPKHLITATGQRVTLRCSPRSGDLSVYWYQQSLDQGLQFLIQYYNGEERAKGNILERFSAQQFPDLHSELNLSSLELGDSALYFCASSSGQIYEQYFGPGTRLTVT.

The rearrangement links TRBV7-8 to TRBJ2-3, with 10 positions matching TRBD2. The length of the CDR3 is 13 residues. V was clipped by 7 bases and J by 6 bases; unmatched bases: 4. The germline V gene encodes CDR1 SGHVS and CDR2 FQNEAQ. CDR3 sequence (DNA): TGTGCCAGCATGAGCGGGAGGGCCGATACGCAGTATTTT. Its translation: CASMSGRADTQYF.

The rearrangement uses TRBV5-4 and TRBJ2-7; 10 bases fit TRBD1. This CDR3 region has 14 residues. The germline V gene has CDR1 SGHNT and CDR2 YYREEE (reference sequence). Trimming at V came to 4 bases and at J to 7 bases, leaving 8 bases not matched to a gene. The CDR3 sequence is CASSPTGGSWEQYF. Here the CDR3 DNA reads TGTGCCAGCAGCCCGACAGGGGGCTCTTGGGAGCAGTACTTC.

This clone was counted a few times. The V call is TRBV19, the J call TRBJ2-2; tentative D call: TRBD1 (6 bases). This CDR3 contains 17 residues. The germline V gene has CDR1 LNHDA and CDR2 SQIVND (reference sequence). V lost 5 bases and J lost 4, with 20 bases in between. CDR3 DNA sequence: TGTGCCAGTAGTCCGCCCTTCGACAGGTACCCCACCGGGGAGCTGTTTTTT. Amino acid sequence: CASSPPFDRYPTGELFF.

This chain uses TRBV4-2 with TRBJ1-5; D is possibly TRBD1 (5 bases). The ends were cut back, 0 bases at V and 11 bases at J, with 11 bases in the middle. The CDR3 has 13 residues. Germline CDR1 LGHNA, CDR2 YNFKEQ. CDR3 nucleotides: TGTGCCAGCAGCCAAGAAAGGGGAAGTGCCCAGCATTTT. Translating it yields CASSQERGSAQHF.

J is TRBJ2-5 and V is TRBV7-2, with TRBD2 identical over 7 bases. This CDR3 is 14 amino acids long. J gave up 4 bases and V 6 bases, and 8 bases lay outside the gene matches. Germline V gene sequence: CDR1 SGHTA, CDR2 FQGNSA. CDR3 sequence (DNA): TGTGCCAGCAGTCCTCTCGGGGGGAGAGAGACCCAGTACTTC. It specifies CASSPLGGRETQYF.